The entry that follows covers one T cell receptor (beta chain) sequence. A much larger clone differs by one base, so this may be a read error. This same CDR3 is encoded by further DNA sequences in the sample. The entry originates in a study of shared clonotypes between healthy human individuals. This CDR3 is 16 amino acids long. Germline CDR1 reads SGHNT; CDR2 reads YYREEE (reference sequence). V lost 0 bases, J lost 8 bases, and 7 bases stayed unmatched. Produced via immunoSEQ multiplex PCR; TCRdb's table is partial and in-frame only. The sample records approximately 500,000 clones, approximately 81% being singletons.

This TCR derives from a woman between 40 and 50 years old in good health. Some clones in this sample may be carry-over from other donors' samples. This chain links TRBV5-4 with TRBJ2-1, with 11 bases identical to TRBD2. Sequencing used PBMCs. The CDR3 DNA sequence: TGTGCCAGCAGCTTGGGTTCTAGCGGGAGGATTGATGAGCAGTTCTTC. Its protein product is CASSLGSSGRIDEQFF.